The present T cell receptor beta chain was sequenced within a study of T cell changes during pregnancy in multiple sclerosis. The repertoire was sequenced with immunoSEQ multiplex PCR; TCRdb's copy has only in-frame clones and lacks some. The sample holds tens of thousands of clones, over 80% seen once. This CDR3 contains 14 residues. V was clipped by 5 bases and J by 2 bases, with 13 bases between them. Per germline, CDR1 SGHAT and CDR2 FQDESV (reference sequence). Sequencing used peripheral blood, obtained after pregnancy. This rearrangement joins TRBV11-1 to TRBJ2-7; maybe TRBD2 (5 bases). This sequence was found in a female donor with multiple sclerosis, enrolled in a pregnancy study. CDR3 loop: CASSLPGIPYEQYF. CDR3 bases: TGTGCCAGCAGCCTCCCCGGGATCCCCTACGAGCAGTACTTC.